The rows below give T cell receptor beta chains drawn from one sample of a study of regulatory T cells in long-lasting Graves disease. TCRdb ran MiXCR on the multiplex PCR reads and lists one entry per CDR3 protein. The data show more than 350,000 distinct CDR3 sequences, with more than 13% seen just once and approximately 15% held by the top ten. These data were also reused for a study on T cells in Graves' hyperthyroidism and ophthalmopathy.

This material consisted of peripheral blood mononuclear cells (PBMCs), taken at new diagnosis, from a patient treated with antithyroid drugs. These receptor sequences come from a woman in her thirties with Graves disease. Both conserved end residues are part of each CDR3. D genes are given only for firm matches. Only some rows state a clone size, as once, few, many or a class for expanded clones.

CDR3aa	CDR3nt	v_gene	j_gene	abundance	d_gene
CASSLDPTGYEQYF	TGCGCCAGCAGCTTGGACCCGACAGGCTACGAGCAGTACTTC	TRBV5-1	TRBJ2-7	many	.
CASSVFSGSLYNEQFF	TGTGCCAGCAGCGTATTTAGCGGGAGCCTCTACAATGAGCAGTTCTTC	TRBV9	TRBJ2-1	many	TRBD2
CASSLSGTGPNTGELFF	TGTGCCAGCAGCTTATCAGGGACGGGTCCCAACACCGGGGAGCTGTTTTTT	TRBV7-3	TRBJ2-2	many	.
CASSVVGTGESYGYTF	TGTGCCAGCAGCGTAGTAGGGACAGGGGAGAGCTATGGCTACACCTTC	TRBV9	TRBJ1-2	.	TRBD1
CASSPIAGTTYEQYF	TGCGCCAGCAGCCCCATAGCGGGCACCACCTACGAGCAGTACTTC	TRBV4-1	TRBJ2-7	many	TRBD2
CASSYSGQNHEQYF	TGTGCCAGCAGTTACTCGGGCCAGAACCACGAGCAGTACTTC	TRBV6-5	TRBJ2-7	many	.
CASSEGGGDQPQHF	TGTGCCAGCAGTGAAGGGGGGGGTGATCAGCCCCAGCATTTT	TRBV6-1	TRBJ1-5	few	.
CSYEGLSNYGYTF	TGCAGCTACGAGGGACTCTCTAACTATGGCTACACCTTC	TRBV29-1	TRBJ1-2	few	.
CASSPAGIEDEQYF	TGTGCCAGCTCACCCGCCGGGATAGAGGACGAGCAGTACTTC	TRBV18	TRBJ2-7	few	.
CASSPQGGFEQYF	TGTGCCAGCAGCCCTCAGGGGGGATTCGAGCAGTACTTC	TRBV9	TRBJ2-7	.	.
CAWSEGIEQFF	TGTGCCTGGAGTGAAGGAATTGAGCAGTTCTTC	TRBV30	TRBJ2-1	many	.
CASSFGWSDGYTF	TGTGCCAGCAGCTTTGGGTGGTCGGATGGCTACACCTTC	TRBV5-5	TRBJ1-2	.	.
CAGTTGTSGGANVLTF	TGTGCCGGGACGACAGGGACCTCGGGAGGGGCCAACGTCCTGACTTTC	TRBV2	TRBJ2-6	many	TRBD1
CAINPDWGRPNYGYTF	TGTGCCATCAATCCTGACTGGGGCAGGCCAAACTATGGCTACACCTTC	TRBV10-3	TRBJ1-2	few	.
CASSSLPATGGAFF	TGTGCCAGCAGTTCCCTGCCCGCAACTGGGGGAGCTTTCTTT	TRBV28	TRBJ1-1	few	.
CASSIPGRATTDTQYF	TGTGCCAGCAGCATTCCGGGACGGGCGACCACAGATACGCAGTATTTT	TRBV5-4	TRBJ2-3	few	.
CSPSGPQYYEQYF	TGCAGTCCCTCCGGGCCCCAGTACTACGAGCAGTACTTC	TRBV20-1	TRBJ2-7	.	.
CASSYSVENTEAFF	TGTGCCAGCAGTTATTCTGTTGAGAACACTGAAGCTTTCTTT	TRBV6-2/TRBV6-3	TRBJ1-1	few	.
CASSRRGTTNTGELFF	TGTGCCAGCAGCCGACGAGGGACGACAAACACCGGGGAGCTGTTTTTT	TRBV3-1	TRBJ2-2	many	.
CSVEDRLAGDLETQYF	TGCAGCGTTGAAGATCGACTAGCGGGAGACCTGGAGACCCAGTACTTC	TRBV29-1	TRBJ2-5	few	TRBD2
CASSLLGAPNSPLHF	TGTGCCAGCAGCTTACTAGGGGCCCCTAATTCACCCCTCCACTTT	TRBV7-3	TRBJ1-6	few	.
CARSLTSGSDTQYF	TGTGCCAGATCCCTGACTAGCGGGTCCGATACGCAGTATTTT	TRBV2	TRBJ2-3	many	TRBD2
CAWKEERRETQYF	TGTGCCTGGAAGGAGGAGCGGAGAGAGACCCAGTACTTC	TRBV30	TRBJ2-5	many	.
CSAREASGWVINTQYF	TGCAGTGCTAGAGAGGCTAGCGGGTGGGTTATAAATACGCAGTATTTT	TRBV20-1	TRBJ2-3	many	TRBD2
CASRIGGRVDGANVLTF	TGTGCCAGCAGGATAGGCGGGAGGGTTGACGGGGCCAACGTCCTGACTTTC	TRBV5-4	TRBJ2-6	.	TRBD2
CASSTGTTEAFF	TGTGCCAGCAGCACAGGGACAACTGAAGCTTTCTTT	TRBV9	TRBJ1-1	many	.
CASSLSRGYGYTF	TGTGCCAGCAGCTTGTCCAGGGGTTATGGCTACACCTTC	TRBV5-6	TRBJ1-2	.	.
CATSDSQGALGETQYF	TGTGCCACCAGTGATAGCCAGGGGGCGCTCGGAGAGACCCAGTACTTC	TRBV24-1	TRBJ2-5	.	TRBD1
CSASPGAREKLFF	TGCAGTGCTAGTCCGGGGGCTCGGGAAAAACTGTTTTTT	TRBV20-1	TRBJ1-4	many	.
CASSFRTSGVYEQYF	TGTGCCAGCAGCTTCAGGACTAGCGGTGTTTACGAGCAGTACTTC	TRBV11-2	TRBJ2-7	many	TRBD2
CASSLAPGLEQETQYF	TGTGCCAGCAGCTTAGCTCCCGGACTGGAGCAAGAGACCCAGTACTTC	TRBV11-1	TRBJ2-5	many	.
CASEVDIGPGGIDGYTF	TGTGCCAGCGAGGTGGATATCGGGCCTGGGGGGATCGATGGCTACACCTTC	TRBV12-3/TRBV12-4	TRBJ1-2	many	.
CASSSVPGGSEQYF	TGCGCCAGCAGCTCTGTCCCTGGGGGGTCCGAGCAGTACTTC	TRBV5-1	TRBJ2-7	few	.
CAISESTGGSGANVLTF	TGTGCCATCAGTGAGTCTACAGGGGGATCTGGGGCCAACGTCCTGACTTTC	TRBV10-3	TRBJ2-6	few	TRBD1
CASSPGTLDRSGANVLTF	TGTGCCAGCAGCCCGGGGACCCTCGACCGCTCTGGGGCCAACGTCCTGACTTTC	TRBV28	TRBJ2-6	few	.
CASSRDRVVTEAFF	TGTGCCAGCAGTCGGGACAGGGTGGTCACTGAAGCTTTCTTT	TRBV27	TRBJ1-1	many	TRBD1
CASSYSSDAGRYNEQFF	TGTGCCAGCAGTTACTCGAGTGACGCGGGGAGGTACAATGAGCAGTTCTTC	TRBV6-2/TRBV6-3	TRBJ2-1	many	.
CASSRGGQGAIGYTF	TGTGCCAGCAGCCGAGGGGGACAGGGGGCGATTGGCTACACCTTC	TRBV13	TRBJ1-2	.	TRBD1
CASSPRGVAGVVEQYF	TGTGCCAGCAGCCCCCGGGGGGTAGCGGGAGTGGTTGAGCAGTACTTC	TRBV5-4	TRBJ2-7	few	TRBD2
CASTPAQGGTASHEQYF	TGTGCCAGCACCCCGGCCCAGGGCGGGACAGCCTCCCACGAGCAGTACTTC	TRBV7-8	TRBJ2-7	many	.
CSAGGVAYQPVETQYF	TGCAGTGCGGGTGGCGTAGCGTACCAGCCTGTAGAGACCCAGTACTTC	TRBV20-1	TRBJ2-5	many	.
CASSRDRGGPNEKLFF	TGTGCCAGCAGCCGGGACAGGGGCGGACCAAATGAAAAACTGTTTTTT	TRBV7-9	TRBJ1-4	.	TRBD1
CASSLASGRRVGGETQYF	TGTGCCAGCAGCTTAGCTAGCGGGAGAAGGGTAGGCGGAGAGACCCAGTACTTC	TRBV13	TRBJ2-5	few	TRBD2
CARSVTGVTEAFF	TGTGCCCGGAGTGTAACCGGGGTCACTGAAGCTTTCTTT	TRBV30	TRBJ1-1	few	.
CAWTPGGGPPYNEQFF	TGTGCCTGGACCCCGGGTGGGGGGCCGCCCTACAATGAGCAGTTCTTC	TRBV30	TRBJ2-1	few	.
CASSLGTGRGYTF	TGTGCCAGCAGCTTAGGTACAGGGAGGGGCTACACCTTC	TRBV13	TRBJ1-2	many	.
CASSNTGTGDPITQYF	TGTGCCAGCTCAAATACCGGGACAGGGGACCCGATAACGCAGTATTTT	TRBV18	TRBJ2-3	few	TRBD1
CASSFGTGQEQYF	TGTGCCAGCAGCTTCGGGACAGGGCAAGAGCAGTACTTC	TRBV7-6	TRBJ2-7	few	TRBD1
CASSPDRARKLFF	TGTGCCAGCAGCCCCGACAGGGCTCGAAAACTGTTTTTT	TRBV7-8	TRBJ1-4	many	TRBD1
CATSSRLAEADTQYF	TGTGCCACCAGCTCCCGACTAGCGGAGGCGGATACGCAGTATTTT	TRBV15	TRBJ2-3	many	TRBD2
CASSISARNTEAFF	TGTGCCAGTAGTATAAGTGCCAGGAACACTGAAGCTTTCTTT	TRBV19	TRBJ1-1	.	.